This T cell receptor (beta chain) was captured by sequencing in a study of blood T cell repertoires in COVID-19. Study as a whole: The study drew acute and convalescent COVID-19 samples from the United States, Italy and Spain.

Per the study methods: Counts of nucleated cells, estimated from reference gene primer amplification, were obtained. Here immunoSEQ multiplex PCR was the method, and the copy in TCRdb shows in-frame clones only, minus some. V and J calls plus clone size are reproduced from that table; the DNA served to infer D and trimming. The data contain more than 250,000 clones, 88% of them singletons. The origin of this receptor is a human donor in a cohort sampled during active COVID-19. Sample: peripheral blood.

The DNA of the CDR3 is TGTGCCACCAGTGATATCAAAGATACGCAGTATTTT. As protein: CATSDIKDTQYF. The chain links TRBV24-1 to TRBJ2-3, with D unclear. The CDR3 covers 12 residues. Germline V gene lookup returns CDR1 KGHDR and CDR2 SFDVKD. Between the trimmed V and J ends, which lost 3 bases and 5 bases, there was a span of 5 bases.